What follows are 27 T cell receptor beta chains derived from one specimen sequenced in a study of T cells in Graves' hyperthyroidism and ophthalmopathy. There were TCR beta CDR3 regions amplified from RNA transcripts. HTBI primers were employed in a first-round RT-PCR of the TCR CDR3. In TCRdb, the multiplex PCR reads were re-called with MiXCR into one record per CDR3 protein. This sample yields 700,000 or so distinct CDR3 sequences, of which more than 12% are seen a single time; roughly an eighth belongs to the top ten. Sample: blood. The receptors originated from a woman aged 45-65 years with Graves' ophthalmopathy.

This clonotype was seen more than once but under ten times. The chain recombines TRBV30 with TRBJ1-5; D may be TRBD1 (5 bases). The CDR3 loop spans 21 amino acids. V lost 0 bases to trimming and J lost 0 bases, with 27 bases between them. From germline, CDR1 is GTSNPN and CDR2 SVGIG (reference sequence). The CDR3 loop reads CAWSVFLGPRTVEYSNQPQHF. The CDR3 nucleotides read TGTGCCTGGAGTGTATTTTTGGGGCCGAGGACGGTGGAATATAGCAATCAGCCCCAGCATTTT.

This clonotype was seen a few times. The rearrangement links TRBV27 to TRBJ2-7; D not certain. Trimming removed 7 bases at V and 1 base at J, with 17 bases between. The germline V gene has CDR1 MNHEY and CDR2 SMNVEV (reference sequence). This CDR3 is built from 15 residues. CDR3 sequence: CASNPSSHLSYEQYF. As DNA, the CDR3 is TGTGCCAGCAATCCTTCGAGCCATTTATCCTACGAGCAGTACTTC.

This clonotype occurred many times. This chain connects TRBV5-1 to TRBJ2-7, with D possibly TRBD2 on 5 matching bases. With 3 bases removed from V and 5 bases from J, the gap between germline ends came to 15 bases. This CDR3 has 14 residues. CDR1 and CDR2 from the germline V gene are SGHRS and YFSETQ. CDR3 DNA: TGCGCCAGCAGCTGGGGAGACGAGTCACACGAGCAGTACTTC. Amino acid sequence: CASSWGDESHEQYF.

This clonotype was counted at least ten times. The chain has TRBV28 and TRBJ2-7; D is unclear. Trimming left V 5 bases short and J 4 bases short, with 18 bases between. Germline assignment: CDR1 MDHEN and CDR2 SYDVKM. The CDR3 extends over 15 amino acids. CDR3 sequence (DNA): TGTGCCAGCAGTCCGGAAAGGGATACATGGTACGAGCAGTACTTC. This encodes CASSPERDTWYEQYF.

CDR3 sequence (DNA): TGTGCCAGCAGCTTAGCGGGACAGGGAACTGAAGCTTTCTTT. It yields the protein CASSLAGQGTEAFF. The genes are TRBV7-9 and TRBJ1-1; 9 nucleotides line up with TRBD1. The germline V gene encodes CDR1 SEHNR and CDR2 FQNEAQ (reference sequence). V trimming: 0 bases; J trimming: 5 bases; junction bases outside the gene matches: 1. This CDR3 is built from 14 residues.

This chain connects TRBV7-2 to TRBJ2-1; possibly TRBD2 for D (6 bases). V lost 4 bases and J 4 bases, leaving 23 bases between the germline ends. CDR1 and CDR2 from the germline V gene are SGHTA and FQGNSA. The CDR3 consists of 18 residues. The CDR3 loop reads CASSSGRGGPSTYNEQFF. CDR3 nucleotide sequence: TGTGCCAGCAGCTCAGGAAGGGGAGGACCATCGACTTACAATGAGCAGTTCTTC.

As to this clonotype: Germline is not matched at one junction end, which may reflect a read error. As DNA, the CDR3 is TGTGCCAGCAGTTACCACCTAGGGGAGGAGACCCAGTGCTTC. It specifies CASSYHLGEETQCF. The J gene is TRBJ2-5, the V gene TRBV12-3 or TRBV12-4; perhaps TRBD2 as D (6 bases). This CDR3 region has 14 residues.

At least ten counts were recorded for this clonotype. This chain links TRBV28 with TRBJ2-3; 13 bases line up with TRBD2. The CDR3 totals 15 residues. J gave up 6 bases and V 5 bases, and 5 bases lay outside the gene matches. The germline V gene encodes CDR1 MDHEN and CDR2 SYDVKM. The CDR3 reads CASSPQTSGRDTQYF. In DNA form, the CDR3 reads TGTGCCAGCAGTCCCCAGACTAGCGGGAGGGATACGCAGTATTTT.

Ten or more counts support this clonotype. V is TRBV18 and J is TRBJ2-1; tentative D call: TRBD2 (6 bases). The CDR3 is 15 residues long. Deletions cut 8 bases from V and 2 bases from J, with 16 bases between. In germline, CDR1 is KGHSH, CDR2 LQKENI. The CDR3 protein is CASGLAVNTYNEQFF. DNA for the CDR3: TGTGCCAGCGGGTTAGCGGTTAACACCTACAATGAGCAGTTCTTC.

The rearrangement joins TRBV12-5 to TRBJ2-1, with D perhaps TRBD1 (6 bases). CDR1 and CDR2 from the germline V gene are LGHNT and FRNRAP. The V end lost 0 bases, the J end lost 10 bases, and 10 bases lay between the germline ends. The CDR3 contains 13 residues. DNA of the CDR3: TGTGCTAGTGGTTTGGTACTAGGGGGAGAGCAGTTCTTC. This translates into CASGLVLGGEQFF.

This clonotype was counted many times. This chain uses TRBV28 with TRBJ1-2; D remains unclear. CDR1 and CDR2 (germline): MDHEN, SYDVKM. V dropped 5 bases and J dropped 4 bases, with 8 bases sitting between them. The CDR3 consists of 12 residues. CDR3 coding DNA: TGTGCCAGCAGTCCCTCACGCTATGGCTACACCTTC. Encoded protein: CASSPSRYGYTF.

The chain has TRBV20-1 and TRBJ2-7; D uncertain. CDR3 size: 18 residues. V lost 5 bases to trimming and J lost 3 bases, with 29 bases between them. Germline CDR1 DFQATT, CDR2 SNEGSKA (reference sequence). DNA for the CDR3: TGCAGTGCTCCCGTTAGGTCTAGGGTGCATTGCTGTAGCTACGAGCAGTACTTC. Translation gives CSAPVRSRVHCCSYEQYF.

V is TRBV14 and J is TRBJ2-1; D is unclear. Germline V gene data show CDR1 as SGHDN and CDR2 as FVKESK. Trimming left V 1 base short and J 8 bases short, with 12 bases between. This CDR3 has 14 amino acids. The CDR3 sequence: CASSQGQRLYEQFF. For the CDR3, the DNA is TGTGCCAGCAGCCAAGGTCAACGCCTTTATGAGCAGTTCTTC.

The chain has TRBV5-6 and TRBJ1-2, with TRBD1 as a possible D gene (6 bases). The CDR3 sequence is 17 residues long. Germline V gene data show CDR1 as SGHDT and CDR2 as YYEEEE. V gave up 2 bases and J gave up 4 bases, with 21 bases separating them. CDR3 loop: CASSLLRTARTTYGYTF. In nucleotides, the CDR3 is TGTGCCAGCAGCTTACTTCGGACAGCGAGAACAACCTATGGCTACACCTTC. Full variable domain (missing parts from reference TRBV5-6 and TRBJ1-2): DAGVTQSPTHLIKTRGQQVTLRCSPKSGHDTVSWYQQALGQGPQFIFQYYEEEERQRGNFPDRFSGHQFPNYSSELNVNALLLGDSALYLCASSLLRTARTTYGYTFGSGTRLTVV.

This clonotype appeared many times. The CDR3 loop is CASSLVPLAGRELFF. For the CDR3, the DNA is TGTGCCAGCAGCTTAGTACCTCTTGCCGGTAGGGAGCTGTTTTTT. V gene TRBV7-2 combines with J gene TRBJ2-2; unclear D gene. The CDR3 totals 15 residues. Germline V gene lookup returns CDR1 SGHTA and CDR2 FQGNSA. Trimming shortened V by 1 base and J by 9 bases, and 15 bases separated the two germline ends.

In its sample, this clonotype was seen many times. This chain connects TRBV7-9 to TRBJ2-3; perhaps TRBD2 as D (6 bases). CDR3 length equals 12 residues. Trimming stripped 5 bases from V and 8 bases from J, with 11 bases between. Germline V gene data show CDR1 as SEHNR and CDR2 as FQNEAQ (reference sequence). The DNA of the CDR3 is TGTGCCAGCAGCCAAGCGGGCGGTACGCAGTATTTT. Residues: CASSQAGGTQYF. The whole variable domain, remainder taken from reference TRBV7-9 and TRBJ2-3, is DTGVSQNPRHKITKRGQNVTFRCDPISEHNRLYWYRQTLGQGPEFLTYFQNEAQLEKSRLLSDRFSAERPKGSFSTLEIQRTEQGDSAMYLCASSQAGGTQYFGPGTRLTVL.

This clonotype was counted many times. The rearrangement uses TRBV6-6 and TRBJ1-2, with a possible D match to TRBD1 (5 bases). The CDR3 has 15 residues. Germline CDR1 MNHNY, CDR2 SVGAGI (reference sequence). Trimming left V 1 base short and J 4 bases short, with 13 bases between. In DNA form, the CDR3 reads TGTGCCAGCAGTTACTTATTAGGGGAGCCCTATGGCTACACCTTC. Residues: CASSYLLGEPYGYTF.

This clonotype was counted a few times. The chain's CDR3 is CASSQGLGGAGGANVLTF. For the CDR3, the DNA is TGCGCCAGCAGCCAAGGCCTAGGGGGGGCTGGAGGGGCCAACGTCCTGACTTTC. This chain uses TRBV4-3 with TRBJ2-6, with TRBD2 as a possible D gene (7 bases). The CDR3 is made up of 18 amino acids. Trimming pared 1 base from V and 4 bases from J, leaving 17 bases between. Germline values: CDR1 LGHNA, CDR2 YSLEER.

This clonotype was detected ten times or more. The CDR3 nucleotides read TGTGCCAGCAGCACGACAGGGAACACTGAAGCTTTCTTT. Translated: CASSTTGNTEAFF. V and J are TRBV3-1 and TRBJ1-1; perhaps TRBD1 as D (6 bases). CDR1 and CDR2 (germline): LGHDT, YNNKEL (reference sequence). The CDR3 runs to 13 residues. Trimming shortened V by 5 bases and J by 1 base, and 8 bases separated the two germline ends.

This rearrangement joins TRBV12-3 or TRBV12-4 to TRBJ1-5; TRBD1 matches 7 bases. The CDR3 is 14 residues long. The V segment lost 7 bases and the J segment 4 bases; nucleotides outside the gene matches: 7. CDR3: CASTKGARNQPQHF. CDR3 DNA: TGTGCCAGCACGAAGGGGGCGCGGAATCAGCCCCAGCATTTT.

V and J are TRBV4-3 and TRBJ2-7, with D possibly being TRBD2 (6 bases). The CDR3 is 15 residues long. Per the germline V gene, CDR1 is LGHNA and CDR2 is YSLEER. Trimming removed 4 bases from V and 5 bases from J, with 18 bases in between. CDR3 protein: CASSPSRDSPDEQYF. The CDR3 bases are TGCGCCAGCAGCCCAAGCCGGGACTCTCCTGACGAGCAGTACTTC.

This clonotype has a handful of counts. This chain joins TRBV20-1 and TRBJ2-7; TRBD1 agrees at 7 bases. Germline CDR1 and CDR2: DFQATT and SNEGSKA (reference sequence). V shed 6 bases, J shed 0 bases, and the junction held 8 bases outside the gene matches. The CDR3 runs 14 residues. CDR3 DNA: TGCAGTGCAACGCCGACAGGGAACTCCTACGAGCAGTACTTC. It specifies CSATPTGNSYEQYF.

This clonotype was seen ten or more times. The gene calls are TRBV12-3 or TRBV12-4 and TRBJ2-3; D remains unclear. With 2 bases removed from V and 1 base from J, the gap between germline ends came to 4 bases. This CDR3 is built from 13 residues. The CDR3 bases are TGTGCCAGCAGTTTATGGGGCACAGATACGCAGTATTTT. Translating gives CASSLWGTDTQYF.

At least ten counts were recorded for this clonotype. The V call is TRBV20-1, the J call TRBJ2-5; D gene uncertain. V lost 1 base and J lost 1, with 7 bases in between. Germline V lookup: CDR1 DFQATT, CDR2 SNEGSKA (reference sequence). The CDR3 length is 13 residues. CDR3 sequence reads: CSARVVSQETQYF. The CDR3 DNA follows: TGCAGTGCTAGAGTGGTCAGCCAAGAGACCCAGTACTTC.

The table lists this clonotype with many counts. V gene TRBV2 combines with J gene TRBJ1-2; no firm D call. Germline CDR1 reads SNHLY; CDR2 reads FYNNEI. The CDR3 totals 14 residues. V was cut by 6 bases and J by 5 bases, with 16 bases left in between. The CDR3 protein is CASRDGSGLYGYTF. DNA for the CDR3: TGTGCCAGCAGGGACGGCTCTGGGCTGTATGGCTACACCTTC.

This clonotype was counted many times. The chain recombines TRBV12-3 or TRBV12-4 with TRBJ2-1; D possibly matches TRBD1 or TRBD2 (5 bases each). Trimming cost V 6 bases and J 5 bases, with 17 bases left between them. CDR3 length: 15 residues. For the CDR3, the DNA is TGTGCCAGCAGGCTACAGGCCTTAGCGAACAATGAGCAGTTCTTC. Translation: CASRLQALANNEQFF.

This clonotype showed up just a few times. The chain joins TRBV24-1 to TRBJ1-5, with 7 bases identical to TRBD1. This CDR3 region has 15 residues. Germline V lookup: CDR1 KGHDR, CDR2 SFDVKD. Trimming cost V 3 bases and J 5 bases; bases outside gene matches: 6. The CDR3 sequence: CATSDPGTVDQPQHF. CDR3 nucleotide sequence: TGTGCCACCAGTGATCCCGGGACAGTGGATCAGCCCCAGCATTTT.